The clone carrying this TCR beta chain came up a few times. Its target is unknown. This sample stems from a study of T-cell memory formation after mild COVID-19. Regarding the study as a whole: Some clones that responded were present in memory (sampled pre-infection), which suggests cross-reactive memory joined.

In TCRdb, the 5' RACE reads were re-called with MiXCR into one record per CDR3 protein. This table holds some 410,000 distinct CDR3 sequences, roughly a quarter found once. The germline V and J ends were trimmed by 7 bases and 4 bases, with 13 bases remaining between them. CDR1 is MNHNY, CDR2 SVGAGI, per germline (reference sequence). The CDR3 has 14 residues. The receptor comes from an adult woman who had mild COVID-19 (a few samples of this study predate the infection). Cell type and time point are not known. The chain joins TRBV6-6 to TRBJ2-2, with D perhaps matching TRBD2 (6 bases). The sample taken for sequencing was PBMCs or a T cell subset sorted from them (not recorded which). CDR3 in amino acids: CASTLRESTGELFF. DNA of the CDR3: TGTGCCAGCACCCTCCGGGAGAGCACCGGGGAGCTGTTTTTT.